One sample yielded the 11 T cell receptor beta chains listed below, sequenced in a study of blood T cell repertoires in COVID-19 (dated by TCRdb to 2020 to 2022). The library came from the immunoSEQ multiplex PCR assay. The table was pulled from immuneACCESS by TCRdb, which kept in-frame rearrangements only. Such tables lose some clones; where checked, under half of the loss comes from unresolved V genes, and the rest has no known cause. This sample gives about 380,000 clones in total; more than 70% of them show up just once. The top ten constitute around 1.3% of the sample. The source material was PBMCs or T cells enriched from blood (not recorded which). The receptors derive from a man younger than 45 who had recovered from COVID-19.

There are a few counts of this clone. The chain uses TRBV19 and TRBJ1-1; D is unresolved. Germline values: CDR1 LNHDA, CDR2 SQIVND (reference sequence). The CDR3 is made up of 12 amino acids. Trimming pared 9 bases from V and 0 bases from J, leaving 8 bases between. CDR3 loop: CASRNMNTEAFF. In nucleotides, the CDR3 is TGTGCCAGCAGAAATATGAACACTGAAGCTTTCTTT.

The chain has TRBV7-9 and TRBJ2-7; maybe TRBD2 (6 bases). Germline V gene sequence: CDR1 SEHNR, CDR2 FQNEAQ (reference sequence). Between the trimmed V and J ends, which lost 6 bases and 7 bases, there was a span of 22 bases. The CDR3 consists of 15 residues. This CDR3 is CASSGPGTASGEQYF. Written as DNA, the CDR3 is TGTGCCAGCAGTGGTCCCGGGACTGCCAGTGGGGAGCAGTACTTC.

The chain links TRBV7-3 to TRBJ2-3; 9 bases line up with TRBD2. The CDR3 spans 17 residues. The ends lost 5 bases at V and 5 bases at J; junction bases unmatched: 14. Germline V gene data show CDR1 as SGHTA and CDR2 as FQGTGA. CDR3 sequence: CASSLAYRGGAKDTQYF. Here the CDR3 DNA reads TGTGCCAGCAGCCTGGCCTACCGCGGGGGGGCCAAAGATACGCAGTATTTT.

This rearrangement joins TRBV6-6 to TRBJ1-2, with 9 bases fitting TRBD1. Germline assignment: CDR1 MNHNY and CDR2 SVGAGI (reference sequence). This CDR3 spans 15 amino acids. V dropped 2 bases and J dropped 7; count of bases not matched to a gene: 8. The CDR3 spells CASSYEQGAVLGYTF. For the CDR3, the DNA is TGTGCCAGCAGTTACGAACAGGGGGCGGTTCTTGGCTACACCTTC.

The chain combines TRBV9 with TRBJ2-2, with 12 nucleotides matching TRBD2. The CDR3 spans 17 residues. Germline loops: CDR1 SGDLS, CDR2 YYNGEE. V was pared by 2 bases and J by 13 bases, with 15 bases of the junction left unmatched. CDR3 sequence (DNA): TGTGCCAGCAGCGTGATCTCTGGGACTAGCGGGTCTGGGAGGCTGTTTTTT. Its translation is CASSVISGTSGSGRLFF.

The sample holds one count of this clone. The chain couples TRBV18 to TRBJ2-3; 7 bases are a match to TRBD2. CDR1 and CDR2 (germline): KGHSH, LQKENI. This CDR3 region has 16 residues. J lost 2 bases, V lost 4 bases, and 9 bases had no gene match. CDR3 DNA: TGTGCCAGCTCACGTTCTACCGGGACTACCACAGATACGCAGTATTTT. The encoded protein is CASSRSTGTTTDTQYF. The full variable domain, with the rest looked up from reference TRBV18 and TRBJ2-3, is NAGVMQNPRHLVRRRGQEARLRCSPMKGHSHVYWYRQLPEEGLKFMVYLQKENIIDESGMPKERFSAEFPKEGPSILRIQQVVRGDSAAYFCASSRSTGTTTDTQYFGPGTRLTVL.

The genes are TRBV11-2 and TRBJ1-1; D ambiguous. Germline values: CDR1 SGHAT, CDR2 FQNNGV. V lost 1 base to trimming and J lost 1 base, with 7 bases between them. This CDR3 comprises 14 residues. CDR3 sequence: CASSLVQQNTEAFF. The CDR3 region has the DNA TGTGCCAGCAGCTTAGTTCAACAGAACACTGAAGCTTTCTTT.

The rearrangement joins TRBV19 to TRBJ2-6; weak D call: TRBD1 (6 bases). Trimming removed 9 bases at V and 7 bases at J, with 13 bases between. The CDR3 is 13 amino acids. Germline CDR1 LNHDA, CDR2 SQIVND (reference sequence). CDR3 sequence reads: CASKVQGANVLTF. CDR3 nucleotides: TGTGCCAGCAAGGTACAGGGCGCCAACGTCCTGACTTTC.

The chain is built from TRBV20-1 and TRBJ1-5; D uncertain. The V end lost 6 bases, the J end lost 5 bases, and 17 bases lay between the germline ends. CDR1 is DFQATT and CDR2 is SNEGSKA in the germline V gene (reference sequence). The CDR3 contains 14 residues. The CDR3 DNA reads as TGCAGTGCAAGTCCGGGTCAAGCCTATCAGCCCCAGCATTTT. This translates into CSASPGQAYQPQHF.

The chain combines TRBV7-9 with TRBJ2-1; TRBD2 matches 8 bases. V shed 2 bases and J 9 bases; nucleotides not matched to a gene: 12. The germline V gene has CDR1 SEHNR and CDR2 FQNEAQ (reference sequence). This CDR3 has 16 residues. In DNA, the CDR3 is TGTGCCAGCAGCTTAAGTACTAGCGGTTCAACAGGTGAGCAGTTCTTC. Translated: CASSLSTSGSTGEQFF.

This rearrangement joins TRBV13 to TRBJ1-1, with no clear D. The germline V gene has CDR1 PRHDT and CDR2 FYEKMQ (reference sequence). Trimming removed 0 bases from V and 5 bases from J, with 16 bases in between. This CDR3 spans 16 amino acids. CDR3 loop: CASSLGLGVTGTEAFF. The CDR3 DNA follows: TGTGCCAGCAGCTTAGGCCTTGGAGTAACGGGGACTGAAGCTTTCTTT.